A selection of T cell receptor beta chains follows, all from one sample in a study of CD8 T cells in ankylosing spondylitis. Via MiXCR, TCRdb re-called the 5' RACE reads, giving one row per CDR3 protein. The sample lists hundreds of thousands of distinct CDR3 sequences; about 24% were seen once. Sequencing was performed on blood, either unsorted or a sorted T cell fraction (not recorded which). The receptors derive from a male donor with ankylosing spondylitis. CDR3s include the opening cysteine and the closing phenylalanine or tryptophan. The D gene is left open where the match is weak. Where a row states a size, it is once, few, many or the class of an expanded clone; other rows omit it.

TRBJ1-2 | NA | TRBD1 | TRBV6-1 | CASSRVTGAAGYTF | TGTGCCAGCAGCCGTGTTACAGGGGCCGCTGGCTACACCTTC
TRBJ2-5 | few | NA | TRBV20-1 | CSSQDIEGETQYF | TGCAGTTCCCAGGATATCGAGGGGGAGACCCAGTACTTC
TRBJ2-2 | few | TRBD1 | TRBV7-9 | CASSWDRGAGGELFF | TGTGCCAGCAGCTGGGACAGGGGCGCCGGCGGGGAGCTGTTTTTT
TRBJ1-1 | NA | TRBD1 | TRBV6-1 | CASSGGQGYWVNTEAFF | TGTGCCAGCAGTGGGGGACAGGGATATTGGGTGAACACTGAAGCTTTCTTT
TRBJ2-7 | NA | NA | TRBV5-1 | CASIASPGPKGGYEQYF | TGCGCCAGCATCGCGAGTCCCGGGCCGAAGGGCGGCTACGAGCAGTACTTC
TRBJ2-1 | NA | TRBD2 | TRBV20-1 | CSASGLAGGDEQFF | TGCAGTGCTAGTGGTCTAGCGGGAGGGGATGAGCAGTTCTTC
TRBJ2-2 | few | NA | TRBV6-5 | CASSLGSGTGELFF | TGTGCCAGCAGTTTGGGCTCGGGAACCGGGGAGCTGTTTTTT
TRBJ2-3 | few | TRBD2 | TRBV6-1 | CASSRGLAGDFGTDTQYF | TGTGCCAGCAGCCGAGGACTAGCGGGAGATTTCGGCACAGATACGCAGTATTTT
TRBJ1-2 | NA | NA | TRBV5-1 | CASSLRQTNYGYTF | TGCGCCAGCAGCTTAAGGCAGACTAACTATGGCTACACCTTC
TRBJ2-7 | few | NA | TRBV15 | CATSRDVIPYEQYF | TGTGCCACCAGCAGAGACGTAATCCCCTACGAGCAGTACTTC
TRBJ2-1 | many | TRBD1 | TRBV10-3 | CAISKTGATEQFF | TGTGCCATCAGTAAGACAGGGGCGACTGAGCAGTTCTTC
TRBJ1-2 | NA | NA | TRBV5-1 | CASSLAPEDGYTF | TGCGCCAGCAGCTTGGCCCCGGAGGATGGCTACACCTTC
TRBJ2-2 | few | TRBD1 | TRBV20-1 | CSAKAGGAGELFF | TGCAGTGCGAAAGCAGGGGGCGCCGGGGAGCTGTTTTTT
TRBJ2-1 | NA | NA | TRBV12-3/TRBV12-4 | CASSPTRANEQFF | TGTGCCAGCAGCCCGACTCGAGCCAATGAGCAGTTCTTC
TRBJ1-5 | few | NA | TRBV29-1 | CSVVQGGQPQHF | TGCAGCGTTGTCCAGGGAGGACAGCCCCAGCATTTT
TRBJ1-3 | NA | NA | TRBV18 | CASSPPGLRSGNTIYF | TGTGCCAGCTCACCTCCAGGGTTACGCTCTGGAAACACCATATATTTT
TRBJ2-1 | NA | TRBD2 | TRBV18 | CASSPSRAGGPNEQFF | TGTGCCAGCTCCCCGAGTCGAGCGGGAGGGCCCAATGAGCAGTTCTTC
TRBJ2-7 | few | TRBD1 | TRBV2 | CASSAPTGGSYEQYF | TGTGCCAGCAGTGCGCCGACAGGGGGGTCCTACGAGCAGTACTTC
TRBJ2-1 | few | TRBD2 | TRBV7-2 | CASSTGLAPNEQFF | TGTGCCAGCAGCACGGGACTAGCTCCCAATGAGCAGTTCTTC
TRBJ2-1 | NA | TRBD1 | TRBV5-1 | CASSTLGTGFSSYNEQFF | TGCGCCAGCAGCACCTTAGGGACAGGGTTTTCCTCCTACAATGAGCAGTTCTTC
TRBJ2-3 | few | NA | TRBV5-1 | CASKLRQFTDTQYF | TGCGCCAGCAAACTCAGGCAGTTCACAGATACGCAGTATTTT
TRBJ1-5 | NA | NA | TRBV5-1 | CASRIGSNQPQHF | TGCGCCAGCAGGATTGGGAGCAATCAGCCCCAGCATTTT
TRBJ2-2 | few | TRBD2 | TRBV7-9 | CASSSSGSNSGELFF | TGTGCCAGCAGCTCCAGCGGGAGCAACTCCGGGGAGCTGTTTTTT
TRBJ2-7 | few | NA | TRBV12-3/TRBV12-4 | CASSDRFISYEQYF | TGTGCCAGCAGTGACCGTTTTATCTCCTACGAGCAGTACTTC
TRBJ1-1 | few | TRBD1 | TRBV20-1 | CSAPPRRDRGLRTEAFF | TGCAGTGCTCCACCCAGGCGGGACAGGGGCCTTCGAACTGAAGCTTTCTTT
TRBJ2-7 | NA | NA | TRBV20-1 | CSAKGGDSLFSEQYF | TGCAGTGCTAAAGGGGGTGACAGTTTATTCTCCGAGCAGTACTTC
TRBJ2-1 | few | TRBD1 | TRBV6-2/TRBV6-3 | CASSFRDRGLPFF | TGTGCCAGCAGCTTCCGGGACAGGGGCCTCCCGTTCTTC
TRBJ2-1 | once | TRBD1 | TRBV19 | CASSPRTGRNEQFF | TGTGCCAGTAGTCCACGGACAGGGCGCAATGAGCAGTTCTTC
TRBJ1-2 | NA | TRBD1 | TRBV20-1 | CSARARGHGYTF | TGCAGTGCTAGAGCGAGGGGGCATGGCTACACCTTC
TRBJ2-3 | NA | TRBD2 | TRBV24-1 | CATSDLVSGGTDTQYF | TGTGCCACCAGTGATTTGGTTAGCGGGGGCACAGATACGCAGTATTTT